The T cell receptor (beta chain) described here comes from a study of healthy donors' naive CD4 and CD8 T cells. Study background: Donors came from three age groups: 20-25, 40-50 and 60-70 years. Findings and caveats of the study: Negatively charged CDR3s marked CD8+ lineage; positively charged CDR3s marked CD4+ lineage. CDR3 charge plus V and J genes appeared to account for approximately 13% of CD4/CD8 variance.

Worth noting for this clonotype: What it binds is unknown. One junction end disagrees with the germline gene, perhaps due to a read error.

The CDR3 is 23 residues long. Germline CDR1 SGHRS, CDR2 YFSETQ. TCR libraries were built from approximately 520 ng of total RNA by linear amplification. TCRdb used MiXCR to reprocess the reads, holding one entry per CDR3 protein. Of about 180,000 distinct CDR3 sequences in the sample, about 74% are singletons; the top ten hold roughly 2.4%. Source material: naive CD4+ and CD8+ T cells sorted from blood, pooled from several donors. This sequence originates from a pool of human donors in good health; the sample pools cells from several healthy donors. The V call is TRBV5-1, the J call TRBJ2-3, with 14 nucleotides matching TRBD2. CDR3 sequence (DNA): TGTGCCAGCAGCCCTCGGACTAGCGGGAGGAAGATCTTGGGTCCTTACCGCACAGATACGCAGTATTTT. Its protein product is CASSPRTSGRKILGPYRTDTQYF.